The next 26 T cell receptor beta chains were all read from a single sample in a study of cytomegalovirus exposure and HLA in healthy donors. The PCR employed 60 Vbeta primers together with 13 Jbeta primers. Repertoires were generated with immunoSEQ multiplex PCR, while TCRdb's copy carries only in-frame clones and drops some. The sample holds about 100,000 clones, about three quarters seen once. What was sequenced was PBMCs. The receptors were sampled from a male donor in good health and CMV-seropositive.

The genes are TRBV4-3 and TRBJ2-1, with 9 nucleotides matching TRBD2. V shed 1 base, J shed 10 bases, and the junction held 17 bases outside the gene matches. The germline V gene encodes CDR1 LGHNA and CDR2 YSLEER. CDR3 length: 18 residues. CDR3 sequence (DNA): TGCGCCAGCAGCCAAGGCCCGTCCGGCGGGGGGGCCCTGGGGGAGCAGTTCTTC. Its protein product is CASSQGPSGGGALGEQFF.

The chain links TRBV5-4 to TRBJ1-1, with a possible D match to TRBD1 (5 bases). Germline V CDR1 and CDR2: SGHNT, YYREEE (reference sequence). V was pared by 4 bases and J by 6 bases, with 19 bases between. There are 15 residues in the CDR3. The CDR3 protein is CASSPLGARGAEAFF. CDR3 sequence (DNA): TGTGCCAGCAGCCCCCTTGGGGCTCGGGGGGCTGAAGCTTTCTTT.

The chain combines TRBV5-1 with TRBJ1-4, with D hard to call. Germline loops: CDR1 SGHRS, CDR2 YFSETQ. The CDR3 has 15 residues. Deletions cut 5 bases from V and 0 bases from J, with 11 bases between. The CDR3 region has the DNA TGCGCCAGCAGGTCAGAAATTGCAACTAATGAAAAACTGTTTTTT. The encoded protein is CASRSEIATNEKLFF. Full variable domain (rest looked up from reference TRBV5-1 and TRBJ1-4): KAGVTQTPRYLIKTRGQQVTLSCSPISGHRSVSWYQQTPGQGLQFLFEYFSETQRNKGNFPGRFSGRQFSNSRSEMNVSTLELGDSALYLCASRSEIATNEKLFFGSGTQLSVL.

This clone occurred a few times. The rearrangement links TRBV5-4 to TRBJ2-5; D may be TRBD2 (5 bases). Deletions cut 4 bases from V and 5 bases from J, with 9 bases between. This CDR3 has 12 residues. CDR1 is SGHNT, CDR2 YYREEE, per germline (reference sequence). As DNA, the CDR3 is TGTGCCAGCAGCGGAGGCCGGGAGACCCAGTACTTC. It translates to CASSGGRETQYF.

The sample holds one count of this clone. This chain joins TRBV6-5 and TRBJ2-3; 10 positions match TRBD2. Germline CDR1 MNHEY, CDR2 SVGAGI. The CDR3 is 15 amino acids. V lost 6 bases and J lost 1; bases outside the gene matches: 4. CDR3 DNA sequence: TGTGCCAGCAGCTCCCTAGCGGGAGGCACAGATACGCAGTATTTT. Translated: CASSSLAGGTDTQYF.

The rearrangement joins TRBV5-5 to TRBJ1-6; unclear D gene. Germline-derived CDR1 and CDR2 are SGHKS and YYEKEE (reference sequence). There are 14 residues in the CDR3. Trimming shortened V by 0 bases and J by 9 bases, and 10 bases separated the two germline ends. The CDR3 spells CASSLAGEGSPLHF. The CDR3 coding sequence is TGTGCCAGCAGCTTGGCTGGGGAGGGTTCACCCCTCCACTTT.

CDR3 nucleotide sequence: TGTGCCAGCACCAAAGAGGGACAGGGGGCGACTGAGCAGTTCTTC. Protein product: CASTKEGQGATEQFF. This sequence joins TRBV6-6 and TRBJ2-1, with 12 positions matching TRBD1. The ends lost 7 bases at V and 9 bases at J; junction bases unmatched: 10. Germline V lookup: CDR1 MNHNY, CDR2 SVGAGI (reference sequence). The CDR3 has 15 residues.

This clone showed up just a few times. The chain uses TRBV9 and TRBJ2-3; 9 bases agree with TRBD2. Trimming removed 0 bases from V and 0 bases from J; junction bases left unmatched: 8. The germline V gene encodes CDR1 SGDLS and CDR2 YYNGEE. This CDR3 spans 18 amino acids. CDR3 sequence reads: CASSVAVAGAISTDTQYF. The CDR3 DNA sequence: TGTGCCAGCAGCGTAGCGGTAGCGGGGGCCATTAGCACAGATACGCAGTATTTT.

V is TRBV27 and J is TRBJ1-2; 8 bases are shared with TRBD1. The CDR3 runs 14 residues. Germline V gene sequence: CDR1 MNHEY, CDR2 SMNVEV (reference sequence). V shed 2 bases and J 8 bases; nucleotides not matched to a gene: 7. CDR3 amino acids: CASSLTQGALGYTF. The CDR3 region has the DNA TGTGCCAGCAGTTTAACCCAGGGGGCGCTCGGCTACACCTTC.

The gene calls are TRBV5-8 and TRBJ1-5; D possibly corresponds to TRBD1 (6 bases). The CDR3 covers 15 residues. Germline lookup yields CDR1 SGHTS and CDR2 YDEGEE. Trimming left V 4 bases short and J 1 base short, with 12 bases between. The CDR3 loop reads CASSLFRGSNQPQHF. The CDR3 region has the DNA TGTGCCAGCAGCCTCTTCAGGGGAAGCAATCAGCCCCAGCATTTT.

The rearrangement uses TRBV4-2 and TRBJ1-6, with TRBD1 identical over 10 bases. There are 17 residues in the CDR3. J was trimmed by 4 bases and V by 0 bases; bases with no gene match: 3. Germline V gene lookup returns CDR1 LGHNA and CDR2 YNFKEQ. The CDR3 reads CASSQDRTGGYNSPLHF. CDR3 nucleotides: TGTGCCAGCAGCCAAGATCGGACAGGGGGTTATAATTCACCCCTCCACTTT.

This clone was detected only once. CDR3 bases: TGTGCCAGCAGCGCGGACAGGATAAGCACTGAAGCTTTCTTT. This gives the protein CASSADRISTEAFF. This chain connects TRBV7-2 to TRBJ1-1; TRBD1 matches 7 bases. The V segment lost 5 bases and the J segment 4 bases; nucleotides outside the gene matches: 7. The CDR3 length is 14 residues. Germline CDR1 is SGHTA and CDR2 is FQGNSA.

The J gene is TRBJ1-2, the V gene TRBV2; D ambiguous. Germline CDR1 and CDR2: SNHLY and FYNNEI. The CDR3 extends over 12 amino acids. Trimming took 9 bases from V and 4 from J, leaving 12 bases between them. The CDR3: CASSSSIYGYTF. The CDR3 DNA is TGTGCCAGTAGCTCGTCAATCTATGGCTACACCTTC.

The V gene is TRBV5-4, the J gene TRBJ1-2, with 9 nucleotides matching TRBD1. The CDR3 consists of 15 residues. The germline gives CDR1 SGHNT, CDR2 YYREEE (reference sequence). The ends lost 4 bases at V and 3 bases at J; junction bases unmatched: 7. CDR3 sequence reads: CASSPGTGMDYGYTF. CDR3 coding DNA: TGTGCCAGCAGCCCGGGGACAGGGATGGACTATGGCTACACCTTC. Together with reference TRBV5-4 and TRBJ1-2, the CDR3 gives the full variable domain: ETGVTQSPTHLIKTRGQQVTLRCSSQSGHNTVSWYQQALGQGPQFIFQYYREEENGRGNFPPRFSGLQFPNYSSELNVNALELDDSALYLCASSPGTGMDYGYTFGSGTRLTVV.

The J gene is TRBJ1-4, the V gene TRBV2; 7 nucleotides match TRBD1. V lost 7 bases to trimming and J lost 5 bases; unmatched junction nucleotides: 7. CDR3 size: 14 residues. CDR1 is SNHLY, CDR2 FYNNEI, per germline. CDR3 residues: CASNSGQINEKLFF. Here the CDR3 DNA reads TGTGCCAGCAACTCGGGACAGATAAATGAAAAACTGTTTTTT.

The gene calls are TRBV6-5 and TRBJ1-4; possible D gene TRBD1, 5 bases. The CDR3 runs 14 residues. Germline V lookup: CDR1 MNHEY, CDR2 SVGAGI. V was pared by 6 bases and J by 6 bases, with 14 bases between. CDR3 protein: CASRDRGSHEKLFF. For the CDR3, the DNA is TGTGCCAGCAGGGATAGGGGTTCCCATGAAAAACTGTTTTTT.

The chain recombines TRBV18 with TRBJ1-6; D is perhaps TRBD1 (6 bases). V shed 0 bases and J shed 9 bases, with 15 bases lying between them. Looked up from germline, CDR1 is KGHSH and CDR2 is LQKENI. The CDR3 runs to 16 residues. CDR3 sequence reads: CASSPPHQGTGSPLHF. CDR3 DNA: TGTGCCAGCTCACCACCCCATCAGGGGACGGGTTCACCCCTCCACTTT.

The V gene is TRBV27, the J gene TRBJ2-3, with 12 bases that match TRBD2. This CDR3 is built from 16 residues. Germline trimming cut 5 bases from V and 2 bases from J; bases unmatched to any gene: 5. Per the germline V gene, CDR1 is MNHEY and CDR2 is SMNVEV (reference sequence). This CDR3 reads CASSTRTSGITDTQYF. DNA of the CDR3: TGTGCCAGCAGTACCCGGACTAGCGGGATCACAGATACGCAGTATTTT.

The chain uses TRBV27 and TRBJ2-5; 8 bases map to TRBD1. The J call could be wrong; TRBJ2-7 is a better fit for the DNA end. Germline V gene lookup returns CDR1 MNHEY and CDR2 SMNVEV (reference sequence). This CDR3 spans 14 amino acids. As DNA, the CDR3 is TGTGCCAGCTCTGACAGGGGAATCTCCTACGAGCAGTACTTC. Its protein is CASSDRGISYEQYF.

This chain joins TRBV6-6 and TRBJ2-5; D gene unclear. Germline V gene sequence: CDR1 MNHNY, CDR2 SVGAGI (reference sequence). V was clipped by 7 bases and J by 5 bases, with 11 bases between them. The CDR3 sequence is 12 residues long. DNA of the CDR3: TGTGCCAGCACCCTCAGAGCGGAGACCCAGTACTTC. It encodes CASTLRAETQYF.

This clone was seen a few times. V is TRBV29-1 and J is TRBJ1-1, with unresolved D. V lost 4 bases to trimming and J lost 9 bases, with 15 bases between them. The CDR3 covers 12 residues. Germline CDR1 is SQVTM and CDR2 is ANQGSEA. DNA of the CDR3: TGCAGCGTTGTCAACAGTGGCACGCAAGCTTTCTTT. It is translated as CSVVNSGTQAFF.

The chain joins TRBV7-6 to TRBJ1-1; 7 nucleotides line up with TRBD1. Losses at the gene ends were 5 bases for V and 10 bases for J; bases not matched to a gene: 16. This CDR3 has 15 amino acids. Per germline, CDR1 SGHVS and CDR2 FNYEAQ. The CDR3 reads CASSQDRGRPSPAFF. The CDR3 region has the DNA TGTGCCAGCAGCCAAGATAGGGGGCGGCCATCTCCAGCTTTCTTT.

This rearrangement joins TRBV2 to TRBJ2-2, with a weak D call TRBD1 (5 bases). CDR1 and CDR2 (germline): SNHLY, FYNNEI. Trimming took off 1 base at V and 1 base at J, with 7 bases between the two ends. This CDR3 spans 15 amino acids. CDR3: CASSEGTLNTGELFF. The CDR3 DNA follows: TGTGCCAGCAGTGAAGGGACACTGAACACCGGGGAGCTGTTTTTT.

The chain combines TRBV9 with TRBJ2-7; TRBD2 matches at 8 bases. CDR1 is SGDLS and CDR2 is YYNGEE in the germline V gene. CDR3 size: 23 residues. V shed 0 bases, J shed 6 bases, and the junction held 32 bases outside the gene matches. Here the CDR3 reads CASSVDSAGRASGQVGSLSEQYF. The CDR3 region has the DNA TGTGCCAGCAGCGTAGATTCAGCGGGGCGGGCTAGCGGGCAGGTTGGTTCCTTATCCGAGCAGTACTTC.

V and J are TRBV2 and TRBJ1-5; D uncertain. The germline V gene has CDR1 SNHLY and CDR2 FYNNEI. The ends were cut back, 6 bases at V and 4 bases at J, with 13 bases in the middle. The CDR3 consists of 14 residues. The CDR3 protein is CASRGGRENQPQHF. The DNA for the CDR3 is TGTGCCAGCAGGGGAGGACGAGAAAATCAGCCCCAGCATTTT.

The CDR3 nucleotides read TGCGCCAGCAGCCTCCGGGACAGGGGGCGTGAGCAGTACTTC. Translating it yields CASSLRDRGREQYF. V is TRBV5-1 and J is TRBJ2-7; TRBD1 matches at 12 bases. The CDR3 spans 14 residues. J gave up 7 bases and V 4 bases, and 6 bases lay outside the gene matches. From germline, CDR1 is SGHRS and CDR2 YFSETQ.